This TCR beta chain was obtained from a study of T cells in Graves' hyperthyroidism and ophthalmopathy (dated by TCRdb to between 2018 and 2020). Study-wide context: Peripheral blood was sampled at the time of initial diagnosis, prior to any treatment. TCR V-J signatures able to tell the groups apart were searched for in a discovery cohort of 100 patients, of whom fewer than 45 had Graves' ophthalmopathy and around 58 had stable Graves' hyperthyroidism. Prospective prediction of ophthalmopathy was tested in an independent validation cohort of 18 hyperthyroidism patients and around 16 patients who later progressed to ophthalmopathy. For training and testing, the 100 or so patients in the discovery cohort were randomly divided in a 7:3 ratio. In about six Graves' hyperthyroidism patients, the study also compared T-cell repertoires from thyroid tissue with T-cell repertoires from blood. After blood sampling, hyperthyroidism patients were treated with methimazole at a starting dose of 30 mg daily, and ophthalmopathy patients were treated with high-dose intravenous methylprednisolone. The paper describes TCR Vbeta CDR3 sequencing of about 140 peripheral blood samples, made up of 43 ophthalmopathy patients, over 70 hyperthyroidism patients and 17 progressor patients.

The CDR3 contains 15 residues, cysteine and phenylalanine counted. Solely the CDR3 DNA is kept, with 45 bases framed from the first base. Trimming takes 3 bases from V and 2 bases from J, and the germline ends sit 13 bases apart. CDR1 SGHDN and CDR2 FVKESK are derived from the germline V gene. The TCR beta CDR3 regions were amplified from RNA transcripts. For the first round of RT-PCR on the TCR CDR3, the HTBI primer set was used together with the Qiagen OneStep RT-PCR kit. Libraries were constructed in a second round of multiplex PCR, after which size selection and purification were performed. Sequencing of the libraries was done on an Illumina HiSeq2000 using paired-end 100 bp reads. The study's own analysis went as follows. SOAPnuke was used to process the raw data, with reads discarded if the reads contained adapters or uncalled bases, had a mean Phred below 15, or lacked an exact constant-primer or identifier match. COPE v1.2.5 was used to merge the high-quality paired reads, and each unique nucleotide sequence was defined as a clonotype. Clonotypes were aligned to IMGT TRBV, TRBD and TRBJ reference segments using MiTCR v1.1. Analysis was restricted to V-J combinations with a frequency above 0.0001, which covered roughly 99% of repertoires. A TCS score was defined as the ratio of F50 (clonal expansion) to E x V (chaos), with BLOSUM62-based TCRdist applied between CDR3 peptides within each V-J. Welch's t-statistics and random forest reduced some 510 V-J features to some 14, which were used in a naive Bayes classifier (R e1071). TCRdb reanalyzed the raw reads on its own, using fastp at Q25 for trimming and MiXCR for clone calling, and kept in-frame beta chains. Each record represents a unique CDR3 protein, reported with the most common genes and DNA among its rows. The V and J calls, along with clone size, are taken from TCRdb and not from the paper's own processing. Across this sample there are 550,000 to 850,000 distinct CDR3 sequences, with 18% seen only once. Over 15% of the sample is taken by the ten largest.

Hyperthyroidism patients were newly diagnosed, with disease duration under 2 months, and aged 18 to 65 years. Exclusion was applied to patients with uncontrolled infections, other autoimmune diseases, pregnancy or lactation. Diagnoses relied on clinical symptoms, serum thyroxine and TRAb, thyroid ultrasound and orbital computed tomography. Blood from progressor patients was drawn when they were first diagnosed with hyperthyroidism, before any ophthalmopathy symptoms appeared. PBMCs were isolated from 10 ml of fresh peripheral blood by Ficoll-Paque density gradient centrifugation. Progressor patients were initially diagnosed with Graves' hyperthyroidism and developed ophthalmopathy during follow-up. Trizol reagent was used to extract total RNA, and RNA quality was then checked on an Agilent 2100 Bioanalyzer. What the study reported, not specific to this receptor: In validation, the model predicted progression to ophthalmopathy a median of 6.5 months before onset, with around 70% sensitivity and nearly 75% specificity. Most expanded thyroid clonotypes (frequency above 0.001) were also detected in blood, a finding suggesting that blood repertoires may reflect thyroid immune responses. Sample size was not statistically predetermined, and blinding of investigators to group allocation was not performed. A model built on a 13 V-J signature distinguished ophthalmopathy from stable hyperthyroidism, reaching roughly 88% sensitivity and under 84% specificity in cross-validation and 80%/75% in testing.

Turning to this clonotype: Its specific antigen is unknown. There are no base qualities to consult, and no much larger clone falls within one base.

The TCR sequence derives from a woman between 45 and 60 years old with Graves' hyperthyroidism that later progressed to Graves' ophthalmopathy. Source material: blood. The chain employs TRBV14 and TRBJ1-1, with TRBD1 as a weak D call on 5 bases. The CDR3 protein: CASSHLDTPNTEAFF. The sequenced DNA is TGTGCCAGCAGCCATTTGGACACGCCCAACACTGAAGCTTTCTTT. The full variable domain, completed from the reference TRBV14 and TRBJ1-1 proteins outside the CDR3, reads EAGVTQFPSHSVIEKGQTVTLRCDPISGHDNLYWYRRVMGKEIKFLLHFVKESKQDESGMPNNRFLAERTGGTYSTLKVQPAELEDSGVYFCASSHLDTPNTEAFFGQGTRLTVV.